The following is a T cell receptor beta chain sequence with its context. Its antigen is undetermined. The protocol was immunoSEQ multiplex PCR, while the TCRdb copy is restricted to in-frame clones and leaves out a portion. Among 45,000 or so clones listed, around 83% were seen once. V was cut by 4 bases and J by 7 bases, with 20 bases left in between. The CDR3 has 15 amino acids. The germline V gene has CDR1 SNHLY and CDR2 FYNNEI. The data originate from a study of radiation and T cells in renal cell carcinoma. Study-wide points: Without pretreatment biopsies, baseline tumor clonotype presence was undetermined.

Time point described: baseline pretreatment blood. Treatment meaning: 15 Gy SBRT to primary tumor, nephrectomy 4 weeks later. This chain joins TRBV2 and TRBJ2-7; perhaps D is TRBD1 or TRBD2 (5 bases each). Sample: blood, taken from a patient whose treatment included radiotherapy and nephrectomy. This TCR was sampled from a woman aged 65 to 85 with renal cell carcinoma. The CDR3 protein is CASSGQGLRSGEQYF. In nucleotides, the CDR3 is TGTGCCAGCAGTGGGCAGGGCCTGAGATCGGGGGAGCAGTACTTC. The variable domain in full, with the rest retrieved from reference TRBV2 and TRBJ2-7, is EPEVTQTPSHQVTQMGQEVILRCVPISNHLYFYWYRQILGQKVEFLVSFYNNEISEKSEIFDDQFSVERPDGSNFTLKIRSTKLEDSAMYFCASSGQGLRSGEQYFGPGTRLTVT.